Listed below are T cell receptor beta chains from one sample, sequenced in a study of kidney transplant recipient with SARS-CoV-2 infection. TCRdb itself ran the reads through MiXCR, one entry per CDR3 protein. The sample has approximately 240,000 distinct CDR3 sequences; about 30% are singletons. The sample here was a blood sample, taken at baseline and between days 110 and 120 from a kidney transplant recipient. The receptors originated from a male patient between 25 and 40 years old who had COVID-19 and was a kidney transplant recipient. Some T cells may be provided by the graft donor. Both conserved end residues are part of each CDR3. D genes are given only for firm matches. For some rows the clone size is stated as once, few or many, or as a class when expanded; others skip it.

V	size	D	J	DNA	CDR3
TRBV6-1	many	TRBD1	TRBJ2-7	TGTGCCAGCAGTGAAGGGGACAGGAGTACCTACGAGCAGTACTTC	CASSEGDRSTYEQYF
TRBV5-6	-	-	TRBJ1-1	TGTGCCGGCAGCTTGCAAGAGAACACTGAAGCTTTCTTT	CAGSLQENTEAFF
TRBV7-3	many	TRBD1	TRBJ1-6	TGTGCCAGCAGCTTAGACGGGACAGGGACTTCACCCCTCCACTTT	CASSLDGTGTSPLHF
TRBV5-6	many	-	TRBJ2-7	TGTGCCAGCAAACTACGGGACGGAGACGAGCAGTACTTC	CASKLRDGDEQYF
TRBV5-1	many	-	TRBJ1-1	TGCGCCAGCAGCCTCCCCAGCACTGAAGCTTTCTTT	CASSLPSTEAFF
TRBV2	-	-	TRBJ2-3	TGTGCCAGCAGTGAAGTTGCAGGGTCCCCAGATACGCAGTATTTT	CASSEVAGSPDTQYF
TRBV25-1	many	-	TRBJ1-2	TGTGCCAGCAGTAGTATAAAAGAACTGGGAAAGACCTATGGCTACACCTTC	CASSSIKELGKTYGYTF
TRBV11-2	many	TRBD1	TRBJ2-4	TGTGCCAGCAGCTTAAATTGGGACAGGGGACCCTTTGACGGAAACATTCAGTACTTC	CASSLNWDRGPFDGNIQYF
TRBV3-1	many	-	TRBJ2-5	TGTGCCAGCAGCCCGGGCGTTCCCATTTCTTTCTCTGAGACCCAGTACTTC	CASSPGVPISFSETQYF
TRBV20-1	-	-	TRBJ1-1	TGCAGTGTATTCCTGGGAGCGAGGGTTAGGGACACTGAAGCTTTCTTT	CSVFLGARVRDTEAFF
TRBV3-1	many	-	TRBJ1-2	TGTGCCAGCAGCAATAAGTGCACCCTTCGAAAGACCTATGGCTACACCTTC	CASSNKCTLRKTYGYTF
TRBV5-1	-	TRBD1	TRBJ2-3	TGCGCCAGCTGGGGGTCCGGGACAGGAGACCGAGATACGCAGTATTTT	CASWGSGTGDRDTQYF
TRBV3-1	-	-	TRBJ1-2	TGTGCCAGCAGCTGTACCCACACCCTTCGAAAGACCTATGGCTACACCTTC	CASSCTHTLRKTYGYTF
TRBV27	many	TRBD2	TRBJ2-1	TGTGCCAGCAGTTTCGGACTAGCGGGAAATGAGCAGTTCTTC	CASSFGLAGNEQFF